This T cell receptor beta chain is drawn from a study of cytomegalovirus exposure and HLA in healthy donors. Findings of the study overall: The study recorded over 150 TCR beta chains that were cytomegalovirus-associated. A later analysis, which compared TCR beta chains of equal frequency, found the HLA-associated ones more clonally expanded. A missense variant in DCLRE1C was later tied to TCR beta V- and J-gene trimming.

V lost 4 bases to trimming and J lost 7 bases, with 16 bases between them. Germline loops: CDR1 SGHVS, CDR2 FQNEAQ. The CDR3 runs 15 residues. PCR employed 60 Vbeta and 13 Jbeta primers. Clones were read by immunoSEQ multiplex PCR, and TCRdb kept only the in-frame ones, dropping some. This table holds about 240,000 clones, around 80% found once. A word on this clone: Antigen specificity is unknown.

The material sequenced was PBMCs. The TCR originated in a boy between 10 and 17 years old in good health and CMV-seronegative. The chain combines TRBV7-8 with TRBJ1-4, with D possibly matching TRBD1 (6 bases). CDR3 protein: CASSWSTGRGEKLFF. Here the CDR3 DNA reads TGTGCCAGCAGCTGGTCGACAGGCCGTGGTGAAAAACTGTTTTTT.